The clone carrying this T cell receptor beta chain was recorded at least ten times. Uncontrolled infections, other autoimmune diseases, pregnancy or lactation led to exclusion of patients. Drawn at first hyperthyroidism diagnosis, the blood sample preceded any ophthalmopathy symptoms. Each 10 ml fresh peripheral blood draw supplied the PBMCs. Authors of the study amplified TCR beta CDR3 regions from RNA transcripts. In the first-round RT-PCR of the TCR CDR3, the HTBI primer set was used. TCRdb re-called the multiplex PCR reads with MiXCR, one entry per CDR3 protein. The repertoire holds 140,000 or so distinct CDR3 sequences, over 20% seen once, with around 70% in the top ten. This record belongs to a study of T cells in Graves' hyperthyroidism and ophthalmopathy. This CDR3 is 14 amino acids long. V shed 4 bases and J shed 5 bases, with 14 bases lying between them. From germline, CDR1 is SGHRS and CDR2 YFSETQ.

The gene calls are TRBV5-1 and TRBJ2-3, with D perhaps TRBD1 (6 bases). Material for sequencing was blood. This TCR was recovered from a woman aged 50 to 60 with Graves' hyperthyroidism that later progressed to Graves' ophthalmopathy. CDR3 region: CASSPGTTGDTQYF. The DNA for the CDR3 is TGCGCCAGCAGCCCCGGGACAACGGGAGATACGCAGTATTTT. Full variable domain (remainder filled in from reference TRBV5-1 and TRBJ2-3): KAGVTQTPRYLIKTRGQQVTLSCSPISGHRSVSWYQQTPGQGLQFLFEYFSETQRNKGNFPGRFSGRQFSNSRSEMNVSTLELGDSALYLCASSPGTTGDTQYFGPGTRLTVL.